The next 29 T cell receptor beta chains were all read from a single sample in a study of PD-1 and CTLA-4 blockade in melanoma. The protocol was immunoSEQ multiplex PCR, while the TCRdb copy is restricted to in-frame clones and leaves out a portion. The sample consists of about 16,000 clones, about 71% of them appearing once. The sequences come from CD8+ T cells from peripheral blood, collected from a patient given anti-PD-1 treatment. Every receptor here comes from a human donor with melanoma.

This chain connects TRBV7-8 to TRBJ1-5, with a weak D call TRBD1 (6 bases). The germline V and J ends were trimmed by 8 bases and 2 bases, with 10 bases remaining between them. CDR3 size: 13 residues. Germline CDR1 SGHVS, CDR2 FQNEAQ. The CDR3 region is CASRNRGNQPQHF. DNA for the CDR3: TGTGCCAGCCGGAACAGGGGCAATCAGCCCCAGCATTTT.

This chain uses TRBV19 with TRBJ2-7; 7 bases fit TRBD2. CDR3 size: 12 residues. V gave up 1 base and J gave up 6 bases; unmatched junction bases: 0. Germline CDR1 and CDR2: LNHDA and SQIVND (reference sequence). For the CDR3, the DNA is TGTGCCAGTAGTATAGGCGGGGGCGAGCAGTACTTC. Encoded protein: CASSIGGGEQYF.

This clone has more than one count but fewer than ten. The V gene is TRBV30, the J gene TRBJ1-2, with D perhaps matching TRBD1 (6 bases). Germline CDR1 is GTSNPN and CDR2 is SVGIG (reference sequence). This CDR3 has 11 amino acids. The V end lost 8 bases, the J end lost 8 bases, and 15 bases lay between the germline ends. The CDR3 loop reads CAGAGAEGYTF. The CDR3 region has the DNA TGTGCCGGAGCGGGGGCGGAAGGCTACACCTTC. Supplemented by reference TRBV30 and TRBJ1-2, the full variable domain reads SQTIHQWPATLVQPVGSPLSLECTVEGTSNPNLYWYRQAAGRGLQLLFYSVGIGQISSEVPQNLSASRPQDRQFILSSKKLLLSDSGFYLCAGAGAEGYTFGSGTRLTVV.

The CDR3 sequence: CASSLSQGLNTEAFF. The CDR3 bases are TGTGCCAGCAGCTTAAGTCAGGGGTTGAACACTGAAGCTTTCTTT. This rearrangement joins TRBV7-6 to TRBJ1-1; D is perhaps TRBD1 (6 bases). V lost 2 bases to trimming and J lost 0 bases, with 10 bases between them. CDR3 length: 15 residues. The germline V gene encodes CDR1 SGHVS and CDR2 FNYEAQ.

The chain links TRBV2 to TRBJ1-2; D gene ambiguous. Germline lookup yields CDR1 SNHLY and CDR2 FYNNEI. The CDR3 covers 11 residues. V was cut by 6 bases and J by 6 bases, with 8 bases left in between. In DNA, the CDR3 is TGTGCCAGCAGCGCCGACGATGGCTACACCTTC. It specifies CASSADDGYTF.

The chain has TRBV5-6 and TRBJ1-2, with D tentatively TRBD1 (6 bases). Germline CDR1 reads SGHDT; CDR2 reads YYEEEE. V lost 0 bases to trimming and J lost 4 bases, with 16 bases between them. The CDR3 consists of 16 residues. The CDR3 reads CASSLVGGAGAYGYTF. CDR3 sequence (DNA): TGTGCCAGCAGCTTGGTCGGGGGTGCAGGGGCCTATGGCTACACCTTC. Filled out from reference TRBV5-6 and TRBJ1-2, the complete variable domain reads DAGVTQSPTHLIKTRGQQVTLRCSPKSGHDTVSWYQQALGQGPQFIFQYYEEEERQRGNFPDRFSGHQFPNYSSELNVNALLLGDSALYLCASSLVGGAGAYGYTFGSGTRLTVV.

The CDR3 bases are TGTGCCAGCAGCGTAAAGGGAACTGGCGAGCAGTACTTC. This sequence encodes CASSVKGTGEQYF. The chain joins TRBV9 to TRBJ2-7; D uncertain. Germline lookup yields CDR1 SGDLS and CDR2 YYNGEE. The CDR3 covers 13 residues. Trimming shortened V by 1 base and J by 6 bases, and 11 bases separated the two germline ends.

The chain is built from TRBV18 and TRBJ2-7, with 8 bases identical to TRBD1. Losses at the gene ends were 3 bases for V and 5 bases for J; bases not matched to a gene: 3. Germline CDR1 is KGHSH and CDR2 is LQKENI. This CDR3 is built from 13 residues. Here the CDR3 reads CASSPQGANEQYF. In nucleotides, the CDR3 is TGTGCCAGCTCACCGCAGGGGGCCAACGAGCAGTACTTC.

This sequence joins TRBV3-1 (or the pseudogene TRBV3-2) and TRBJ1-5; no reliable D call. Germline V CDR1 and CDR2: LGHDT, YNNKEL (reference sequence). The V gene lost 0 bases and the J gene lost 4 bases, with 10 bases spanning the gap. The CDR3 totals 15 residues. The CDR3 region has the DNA TGTGCCAGCAGCCAAGATCTTGGGGAAAATCAGCCCCAGCATTTT. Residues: CASSQDLGENQPQHF.

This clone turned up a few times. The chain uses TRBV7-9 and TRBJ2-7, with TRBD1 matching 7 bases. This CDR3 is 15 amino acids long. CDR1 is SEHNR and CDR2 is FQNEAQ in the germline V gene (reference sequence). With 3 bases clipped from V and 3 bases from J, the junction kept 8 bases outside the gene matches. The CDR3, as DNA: TGTGCCAGCAGCTTGTCAGGGGGAAAGGGCTACGAGCAGTACTTC. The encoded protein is CASSLSGGKGYEQYF.

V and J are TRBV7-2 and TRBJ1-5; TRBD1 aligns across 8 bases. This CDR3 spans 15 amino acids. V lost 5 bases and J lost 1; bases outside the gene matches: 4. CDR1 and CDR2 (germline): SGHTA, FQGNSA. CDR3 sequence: CASSPTGGSNQPQHF. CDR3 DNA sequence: TGTGCCAGCAGCCCAACAGGGGGGAGCAATCAGCCCCAGCATTTT.

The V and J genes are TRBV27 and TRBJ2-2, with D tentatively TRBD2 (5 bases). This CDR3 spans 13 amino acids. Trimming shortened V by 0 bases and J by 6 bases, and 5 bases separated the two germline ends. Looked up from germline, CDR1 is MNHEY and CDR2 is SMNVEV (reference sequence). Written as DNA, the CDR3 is TGTGCCAGCAGTTTATCGAGGGCCGGGGAGCTGTTTTTT. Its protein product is CASSLSRAGELFF.

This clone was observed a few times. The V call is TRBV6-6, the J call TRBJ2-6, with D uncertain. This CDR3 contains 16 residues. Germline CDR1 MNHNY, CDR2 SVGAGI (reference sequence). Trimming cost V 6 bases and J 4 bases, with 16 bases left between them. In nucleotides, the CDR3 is TGTGCCAGCAGCCCCACCCGGCCCGCCGGGGCCAACGTCCTGACTTTC. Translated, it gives CASSPTRPAGANVLTF.

CDR3 region: CSVEGRTGGSYEQYF. DNA for the CDR3: TGCAGCGTTGAGGGGAGGACAGGGGGCTCCTACGAGCAGTACTTC. V usage is TRBV29-1 and J usage is TRBJ2-7; 10 positions agree with TRBD1. J gave up 0 bases and V 3 bases, and 5 bases lay outside the gene matches. Germline CDR1 and CDR2: SQVTM and ANQGSEA. This CDR3 has 15 amino acids.

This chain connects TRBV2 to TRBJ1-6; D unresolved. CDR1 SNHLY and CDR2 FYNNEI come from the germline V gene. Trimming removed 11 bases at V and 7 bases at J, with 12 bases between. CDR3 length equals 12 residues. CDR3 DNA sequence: TGTGCCGGAGCGTCGAGGAATTCACCCCTCCACTTT. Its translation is CAGASRNSPLHF.

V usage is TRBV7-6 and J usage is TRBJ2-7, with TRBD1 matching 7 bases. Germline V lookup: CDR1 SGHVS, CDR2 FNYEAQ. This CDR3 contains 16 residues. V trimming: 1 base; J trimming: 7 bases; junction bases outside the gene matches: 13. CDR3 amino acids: CASSLGRQGDLREQYF. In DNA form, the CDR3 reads TGTGCCAGCAGCTTAGGAAGACAGGGTGACCTTCGGGAGCAGTACTTC. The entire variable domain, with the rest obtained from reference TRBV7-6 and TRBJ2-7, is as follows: GAGVSQSPRYKVTKRGQDVALRCDPISGHVSLYWYRQALGQGPEFLTYFNYEAQQDKSGLPNDRFSAERPEGSISTLTIQRTEQRDSAMYRCASSLGRQGDLREQYFGPGTRLTVT.

The CDR3 nucleotides are TGTGCCAGCAGCCAAGAAAGTTGGGTGACAGAAAATTATGGCTACACCTTC. Amino acid sequence: CASSQESWVTENYGYTF. The J gene is TRBJ1-2, the V gene TRBV4-2; TRBD1 might be the D (5 bases). CDR1 and CDR2 (germline): LGHNA, YNFKEQ. Between the trimmed V and J ends, which lost 0 bases and 5 bases, there was a span of 19 bases. The CDR3 has 17 residues.

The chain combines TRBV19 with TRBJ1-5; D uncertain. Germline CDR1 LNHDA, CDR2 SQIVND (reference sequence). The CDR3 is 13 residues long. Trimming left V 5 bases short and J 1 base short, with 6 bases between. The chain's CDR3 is CASSWASNQPQHF. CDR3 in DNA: TGTGCCAGTAGTTGGGCGAGCAATCAGCCCCAGCATTTT.

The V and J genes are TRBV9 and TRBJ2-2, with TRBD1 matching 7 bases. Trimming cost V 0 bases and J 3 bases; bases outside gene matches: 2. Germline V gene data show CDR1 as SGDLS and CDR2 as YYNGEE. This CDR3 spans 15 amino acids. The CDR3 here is CASSVEQGYTGELFF. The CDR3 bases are TGTGCCAGCAGCGTAGAACAGGGGTACACCGGGGAGCTGTTTTTT.

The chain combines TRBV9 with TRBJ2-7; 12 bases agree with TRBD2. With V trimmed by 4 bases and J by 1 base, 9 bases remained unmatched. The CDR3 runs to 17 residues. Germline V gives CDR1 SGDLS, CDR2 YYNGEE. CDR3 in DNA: TGTGCCAGCAGCCCCGGCGAGGGGACTAGCGGGTCCTACGAGCAGTACTTC. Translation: CASSPGEGTSGSYEQYF.

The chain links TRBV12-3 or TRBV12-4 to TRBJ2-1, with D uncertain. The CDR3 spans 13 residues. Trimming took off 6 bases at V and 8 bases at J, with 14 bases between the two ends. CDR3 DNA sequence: TGTGCCAGCAGCCCCCCAGTAGGCGATGAGCAGTTCTTC. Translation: CASSPPVGDEQFF.

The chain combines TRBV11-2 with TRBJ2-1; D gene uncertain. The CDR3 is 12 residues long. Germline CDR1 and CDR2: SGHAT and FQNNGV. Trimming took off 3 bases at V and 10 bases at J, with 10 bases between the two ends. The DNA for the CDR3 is TGTGCCAGCAGCTTCGGCGGTCAGGAGCAGTTCTTC. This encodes CASSFGGQEQFF.

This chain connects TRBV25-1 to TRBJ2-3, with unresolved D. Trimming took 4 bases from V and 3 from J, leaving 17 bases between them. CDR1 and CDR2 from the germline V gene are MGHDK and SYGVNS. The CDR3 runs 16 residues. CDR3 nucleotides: TGTGCCAGCAGTGTTACGCCCGGCGGATTGACAGATACGCAGTATTTT. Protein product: CASSVTPGGLTDTQYF.

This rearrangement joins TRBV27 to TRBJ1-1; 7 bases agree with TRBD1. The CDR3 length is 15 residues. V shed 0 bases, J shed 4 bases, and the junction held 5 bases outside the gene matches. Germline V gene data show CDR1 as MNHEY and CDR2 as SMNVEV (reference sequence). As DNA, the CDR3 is TGTGCCAGCAGTTTATCGCAGGGGGGTAGCACTGAAGCTTTCTTT. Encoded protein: CASSLSQGGSTEAFF.

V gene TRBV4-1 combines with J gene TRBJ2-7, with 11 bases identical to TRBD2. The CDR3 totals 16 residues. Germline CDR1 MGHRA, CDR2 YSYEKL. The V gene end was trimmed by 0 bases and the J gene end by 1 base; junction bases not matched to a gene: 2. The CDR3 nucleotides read TGCGCCAGCAGCCAAGAAGTAGCGGGAGGGTCCTACGAGCAGTACTTC. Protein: CASSQEVAGGSYEQYF.

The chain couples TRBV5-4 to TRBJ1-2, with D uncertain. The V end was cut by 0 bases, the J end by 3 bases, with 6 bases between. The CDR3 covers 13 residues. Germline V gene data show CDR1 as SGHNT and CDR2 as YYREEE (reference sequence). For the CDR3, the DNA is TGTGCCAGCAGCTTGGAAAGCGACTATGGCTACACCTTC. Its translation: CASSLESDYGYTF.

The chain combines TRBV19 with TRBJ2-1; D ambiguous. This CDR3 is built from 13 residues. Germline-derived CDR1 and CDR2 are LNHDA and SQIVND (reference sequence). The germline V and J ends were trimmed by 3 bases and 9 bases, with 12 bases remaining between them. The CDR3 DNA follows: TGTGCCAGTAGTATGCTGGGTAGTGGTGAGCAGTTCTTC. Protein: CASSMLGSGEQFF.

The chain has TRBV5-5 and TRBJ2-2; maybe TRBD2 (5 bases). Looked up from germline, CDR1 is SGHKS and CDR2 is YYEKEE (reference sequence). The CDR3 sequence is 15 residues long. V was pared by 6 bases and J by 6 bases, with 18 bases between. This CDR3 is CASTLIRDLSGELFF. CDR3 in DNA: TGTGCCAGCACCCTAATCCGGGATTTATCCGGGGAGCTGTTTTTT.

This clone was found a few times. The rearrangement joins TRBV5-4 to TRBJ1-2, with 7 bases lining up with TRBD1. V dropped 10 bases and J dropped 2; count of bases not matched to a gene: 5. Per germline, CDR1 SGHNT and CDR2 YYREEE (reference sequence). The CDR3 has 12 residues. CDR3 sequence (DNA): TGTGCCGGCCAACAGGGGAACTATGGCTACACCTTC. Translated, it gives CAGQQGNYGYTF.